This TCR beta chain was recorded in a study of shared clonotypes between healthy human individuals. Study in general: Each donor's CD8 memory used one plate, CD8 naive two, each CD4 subset three. Findings and limits, study-wide: Shared clonotypes: 4.5% to 5% naive CD4, around 3.4% naive CD8, under 2.5% memory CD4, approximately 0.41% memory CD8.

Of note for this clone: The antigen is unknown.

Investigators spread the genomic DNA of each subset evenly over several immunoSEQ plates. Sequencing was performed with immunoSEQ multiplex PCR; in TCRdb, only in-frame clones are kept and a portion is missing. Among more than 900,000 clones listed, around 78% were seen once. Germline V CDR1 and CDR2: SEHNR, FQNEAQ (reference sequence). There are 14 residues in the CDR3. V was cut by 1 base and J by 0 bases, with 7 bases left in between. The clonotype originates from a man younger than 35 in good health. Some clones in this sample may be carry-over from other donors' samples. The chain employs TRBV7-9 and TRBJ2-7; D is unresolved. The sequencing sample was made of memory CD4+ T cells from PBMCs. The subset here: CD45RA-negative fraction. The CDR3 bases are TGTGCCAGCAGCTTAGACTCAGGCTCCTACGAGCAGTACTTC. This gives the protein CASSLDSGSYEQYF.